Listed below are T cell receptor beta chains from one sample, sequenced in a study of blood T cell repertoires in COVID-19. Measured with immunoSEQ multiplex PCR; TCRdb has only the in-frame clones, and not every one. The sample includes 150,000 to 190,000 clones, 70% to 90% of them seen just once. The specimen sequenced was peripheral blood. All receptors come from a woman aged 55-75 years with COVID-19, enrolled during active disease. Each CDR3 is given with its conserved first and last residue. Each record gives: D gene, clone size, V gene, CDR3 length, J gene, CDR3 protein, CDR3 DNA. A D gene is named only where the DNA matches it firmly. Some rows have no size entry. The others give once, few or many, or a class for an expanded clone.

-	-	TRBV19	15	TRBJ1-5	CASSIKGLSNQPQHF	TGTGCCAGTAGTATAAAGGGGCTGAGCAATCAGCCCCAGCATTTT
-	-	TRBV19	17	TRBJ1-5	CASRPEPPGGTNQPQHF	TGTGCCAGTAGGCCAGAACCCCCCGGGGGGACCAATCAGCCCCAGCATTTT
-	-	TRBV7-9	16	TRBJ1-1	CASSLGLGAGNTEAFF	TGTGCCAGCAGCTTGGGATTGGGGGCTGGGAACACTGAAGCTTTCTTT
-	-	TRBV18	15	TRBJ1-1	CASSPGWEANTEAFF	TGTGCCAGCTCACCTGGTTGGGAGGCGAACACTGAAGCTTTCTTT
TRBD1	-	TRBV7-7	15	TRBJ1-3	CASSWGQLSGNTIYF	TGTGCTAGCAGCTGGGGACAGCTCTCTGGAAACACCATATATTTT
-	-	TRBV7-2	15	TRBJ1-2	CASSLGGQTNYGYTF	TGTGCCAGCAGCTTAGGGGGGCAGACAAACTATGGCTACACCTTC
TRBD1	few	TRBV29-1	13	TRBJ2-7	CSVVQTGSYEQYF	TGCAGCGTCGTCCAGACAGGGAGCTACGAGCAGTACTTC
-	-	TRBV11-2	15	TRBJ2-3	CASSIGISSTDTQYF	TGTGCCAGCAGCATCGGGATTTCTAGCACAGATACGCAGTATTTT
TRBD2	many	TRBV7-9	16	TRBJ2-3	CASSLTSGRSTDTQYF	TGTGCCAGCAGCTTAACTAGCGGGAGAAGCACAGATACGCAGTATTTT
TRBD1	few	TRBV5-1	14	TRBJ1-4	CASSFGQGPEKLFF	TGCGCCAGCAGCTTTGGACAGGGGCCGGAAAAACTGTTTTTT
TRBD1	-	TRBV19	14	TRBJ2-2	CASTPLQGPGELFF	TGTGCCAGTACCCCTTTACAGGGGCCCGGGGAGCTGTTTTTT
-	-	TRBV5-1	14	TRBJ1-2	CASSLVAEPYDYTF	TGCGCCAGCAGCTTGGTGGCGGAGCCCTATGACTACACCTTC
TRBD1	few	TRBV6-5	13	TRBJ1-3	CASGRTGGNTIYF	TGTGCCAGCGGACGGACAGGTGGAAACACCATATATTTT
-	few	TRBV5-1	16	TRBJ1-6	CASSFGAAGVSSPLHF	TGCGCCAGCAGCTTTGGGGCTGCGGGAGTTTCTTCACCCCTCCACTTT
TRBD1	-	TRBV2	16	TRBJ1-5	CASRGQGALSNQPQHF	TGTGCCAGCAGAGGCCAGGGGGCTTTGAGCAATCAGCCCCAGCATTTT
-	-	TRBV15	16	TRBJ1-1	CATSRAAQGVRTEAFF	TGTGCCACCAGCAGAGCGGCACAGGGAGTTCGCACTGAAGCTTTCTTT
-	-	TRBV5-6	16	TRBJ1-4	CASSLERGWPNEKLFF	TGTGCCAGCAGCTTGGAACGGGGGTGGCCTAATGAAAAACTGTTTTTT
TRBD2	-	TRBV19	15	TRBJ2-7	CASRLTLAGGNEQYF	TGTGCCAGTAGGCTGACACTAGCGGGAGGTAACGAGCAGTACTTC
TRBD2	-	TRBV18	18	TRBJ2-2	CASSPRLAGAQGTGELFF	TGTGCCAGCTCACCACGACTAGCGGGGGCCCAGGGCACCGGGGAGCTGTTTTTT
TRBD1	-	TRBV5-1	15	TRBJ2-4	CASSSDQGAINIQYF	TGCGCCAGCAGTTCGGACCAGGGGGCCATAAACATTCAGTACTTC
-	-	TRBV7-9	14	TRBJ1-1	CASSFTGRGTEAFF	TGTGCCAGCAGCTTCACAGGGAGGGGCACTGAAGCTTTCTTT
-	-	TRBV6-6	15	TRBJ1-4	CASSYAQGRDEKLFF	TGTGCCAGCAGTTACGCTCAGGGAAGGGATGAAAAACTGTTTTTT
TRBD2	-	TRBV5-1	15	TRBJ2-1	CASSLAGGTYNEQFF	TGCGCCAGCAGCCTAGCGGGAGGGACCTACAATGAGCAGTTCTTC
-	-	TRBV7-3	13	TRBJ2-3	CASSQTPTDTQYF	TGTGCCAGCAGCCAAACTCCCACAGATACGCAGTATTTT
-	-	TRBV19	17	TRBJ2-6	CASSIPSFSSGANVLTF	TGTGCCAGTAGTATCCCCTCTTTTAGCTCTGGGGCCAACGTCCTGACTTTC
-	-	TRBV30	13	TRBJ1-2	CAWTHGLPYGYTF	TGTGCCTGGACACATGGGCTTCCCTATGGCTACACCTTC
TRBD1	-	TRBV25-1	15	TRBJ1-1	CASSEWQGARTEAFF	TGTGCCAGCAGTGAATGGCAGGGGGCGCGTACTGAAGCTTTCTTT
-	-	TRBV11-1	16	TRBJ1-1	CASSPRQATMNTEAFF	TGTGCCAGCAGCCCTCGACAGGCCACCATGAACACTGAAGCTTTCTTT
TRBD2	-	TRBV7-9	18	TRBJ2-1	CASSSLGTSGSSYNEQFF	TGTGCCAGCAGCTCCCTTGGGACTAGCGGGAGTTCCTACAATGAGCAGTTCTTC
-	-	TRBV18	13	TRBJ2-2	CASSPRNTGELFF	TGTGCCAGCTCACCTAGAAACACCGGGGAGCTGTTTTTT
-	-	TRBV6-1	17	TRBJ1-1	CASSAHFRQRTNTEAFF	TGTGCCAGCAGTGCCCACTTCCGACAGAGAACGAACACTGAAGCTTTCTTT
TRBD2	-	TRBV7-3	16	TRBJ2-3	CASSPALAGGADTQYF	TGTGCCAGCAGCCCCGCGTTAGCGGGTGGGGCAGATACGCAGTATTTT
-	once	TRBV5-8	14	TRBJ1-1	CASSFGGLDTEAFF	TGTGCCAGCAGCTTCGGGGGGTTGGACACTGAAGCTTTCTTT
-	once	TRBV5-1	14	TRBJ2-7	CASSYQTRLYEQYF	TGCGCCAGCAGCTATCAGACTAGACTCTACGAGCAGTACTTC
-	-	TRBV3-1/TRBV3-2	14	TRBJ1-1	CASSPGGVRTEAFF	TGTGCCAGCAGCCCGGGGGGGGTCAGGACTGAAGCTTTCTTT
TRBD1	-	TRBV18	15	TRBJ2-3	CASAGRDRGTDTQYF	TGTGCCAGCGCTGGCCGGGACAGGGGTACAGATACGCAGTATTTT
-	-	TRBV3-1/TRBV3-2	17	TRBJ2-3	CASSQEWSSERTDTQYF	TGTGCCAGCAGCCAAGAATGGAGCAGCGAGCGCACAGATACGCAGTATTTT
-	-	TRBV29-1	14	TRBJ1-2	CSVARGGDLYGYTF	TGCAGCGTCGCCCGAGGAGGTGACCTCTATGGCTACACCTTC
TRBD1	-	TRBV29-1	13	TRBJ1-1	CSVEKGARTEAFF	TGCAGCGTTGAGAAGGGGGCGCGTACTGAAGCTTTCTTT
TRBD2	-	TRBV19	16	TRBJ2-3	CASRTTSGLSTDTQYF	TGTGCCAGTAGGACTACTAGCGGGCTAAGCACAGATACGCAGTATTTT
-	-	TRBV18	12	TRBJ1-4	CASSSVSEKLFF	TGTGCCAGCTCCTCGGTTTCTGAAAAACTGTTTTTT
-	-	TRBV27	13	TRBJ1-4	CASSLKAGEKLFF	TGTGCCAGCAGTTTAAAGGCGGGAGAAAAACTGTTTTTT
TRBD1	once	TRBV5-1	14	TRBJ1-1	CASSSGTGHTEAFF	TGCGCCAGCAGCTCCGGGACAGGGCACACTGAAGCTTTCTTT
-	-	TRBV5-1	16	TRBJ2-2	CASSPELATNTGELFF	TGCGCCAGCAGCCCCGAGCTAGCGACGAACACCGGGGAGCTGTTTTTT
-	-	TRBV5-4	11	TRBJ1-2	CASSLGRLTTF	TGTGCCAGCAGCTTAGGGAGGCTTACCACCTTC
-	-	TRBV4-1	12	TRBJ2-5	CASSEYSETQYF	TGCGCCAGCAGCGAATACTCGGAGACCCAGTACTTC